The 27 T cell receptor beta chains reported below all come from one sample, sequenced in a study of OX40 agonist ivuxolimab in advanced cancers. Measured with immunoSEQ multiplex PCR; TCRdb has only the in-frame clones, and not every one. The top ten clones hold approximately 48% of a sample with approximately 25,000 clones, over 75% of them seen once. The source material was CD4+ or CD8+ T cells sorted from blood, sampled in a trial of the OX40 agonist ivuxolimab. Receptors originate from an adult with an advanced solid tumor such as melanoma, head and neck, liver or kidney cancer.

This clone has a handful of counts. V gene TRBV6-1 combines with J gene TRBJ1-5; no reliable D call. V was pared by 3 bases and J by 7 bases, with 13 bases between. CDR1 and CDR2 from the germline V gene are MNHNS and SASEGT. This CDR3 region has 14 residues. CDR3 sequence: CASSEMQVGQPQHF. Written as DNA, the CDR3 is TGTGCCAGCAGTGAGATGCAGGTCGGGCAGCCCCAGCATTTT.

V gene TRBV7-9 combines with J gene TRBJ2-7, with D possibly TRBD2 on 5 matching bases. CDR3 length: 15 residues. Trimming removed 5 bases at V and 0 bases at J, with 14 bases between. Germline V lookup: CDR1 SEHNR, CDR2 FQNEAQ (reference sequence). DNA of the CDR3: TGTGCCAGCAGCGACGGAATAGCGCCCTCCTACGAGCAGTACTTC. Translating it yields CASSDGIAPSYEQYF.

This clone appeared many times. This chain links TRBV4-1 with TRBJ1-5; 7 nucleotides agree with TRBD1. The junction had 9 bases not matched to a gene; V was cut back by 4 bases and J by 0 bases. Germline CDR1 MGHRA, CDR2 YSYEKL. The CDR3 has 17 residues. The CDR3 spells CASSPESTGFSNQPQHF. The CDR3 bases are TGCGCCAGCAGCCCAGAATCGACAGGGTTTAGCAATCAGCCCCAGCATTTT.

The chain links TRBV5-6 to TRBJ2-1; 8 bases align to TRBD2. V shed 2 bases, J shed 0 bases, and the junction held 7 bases outside the gene matches. Germline CDR1 and CDR2: SGHDT and YYEEEE. The CDR3 length is 17 residues. In DNA form, the CDR3 reads TGTGCCAGCAGCTTAGGGGCGGGGGGTCTCTCCTACAATGAGCAGTTCTTC. Its protein product is CASSLGAGGLSYNEQFF.

V and J are TRBV5-4 and TRBJ2-7, with a weak D call TRBD2 (7 bases). V dropped 0 bases and J dropped 3 bases, with 10 bases sitting between them. In germline, CDR1 is SGHNT, CDR2 YYREEE (reference sequence). The CDR3 contains 14 residues. The CDR3 DNA reads TGTGCCAGCAGCTTGGGGGGGGGCCACTACGAGCAGTACTTC. Its translation is CASSLGGGHYEQYF.

The V and J genes are TRBV21-1 and TRBJ2-1. TRBV21-1 is a pseudogene locus. This CDR3 comprises 14 residues. The chain's CDR3 is CASSQRTAYNEQFF. For the CDR3, the DNA is TGTGCCAGCAGCCAGAGGACGGCCTACAATGAGCAGTTCTTC.

The chain couples TRBV4-2 to TRBJ2-7; D might be TRBD1 or TRBD2, each matching 6 bases. The germline CDR1 and CDR2 sequences are LGHNA and YNFKEQ. V was trimmed by 2 bases and J by 1 base, leaving 21 bases between them. This CDR3 is built from 18 residues. Here the CDR3 reads CASSQHGGKGEQSYEQYF. As DNA, the CDR3 is TGTGCCAGCAGCCAACACGGGGGAAAGGGGGAACAGTCCTACGAGCAGTACTTC.

The chain has TRBV28 and TRBJ2-5; D might be TRBD2 (7 bases). Germline V gives CDR1 MDHEN, CDR2 SYDVKM. The CDR3 loop spans 16 amino acids. Trimming removed 5 bases from V and 5 bases from J, with 21 bases in between. CDR3 sequence reads: CASSGWPGGEKETQYF. The CDR3 DNA sequence: TGTGCCAGCAGTGGTTGGCCGGGGGGCGAGAAGGAGACCCAGTACTTC.

V gene TRBV27 combines with J gene TRBJ2-6; 8 positions match TRBD1. Germline CDR1 and CDR2: MNHEY and SMNVEV (reference sequence). J gave up 4 bases and V 4 bases, and 6 bases lay outside the gene matches. This CDR3 contains 16 residues. CDR3 in amino acids: CASSSQGAHGANVLTF. Written as DNA, the CDR3 is TGTGCCAGCAGTTCTCAGGGGGCGCACGGGGCCAACGTCCTGACTTTC. The variable domain in full, completed from reference TRBV27 and TRBJ2-6, reads EAQVTQNPRYLITVTGKKLTVTCSQNMNHEYMSWYRQDPGLGLRQIYYSMNVEVTDKGDVPEGYKVSRKEKRNFPLILESPSPNQTSLYFCASSSQGAHGANVLTFGAGSRLTVL.

V gene TRBV27 combines with J gene TRBJ1-3, with 7 bases aligning to TRBD1. With V trimmed by 0 bases and J by 3 bases, 5 bases remained unmatched. There are 16 residues in the CDR3. Germline lookup yields CDR1 MNHEY and CDR2 SMNVEV (reference sequence). CDR3 in DNA: TGTGCCAGCAGTTTATCCGGAGGGGGCTTTGGAAACACCATATATTTT. Amino acids: CASSLSGGGFGNTIYF.

This clone was seen a few times. CDR3 sequence reads: CASSQTTEQIIFGAQYF. The CDR3 nucleotides read TGCGCCAGCAGCCAAACAACCGAGCAAATAATTTTCGGGGCCCAGTACTTC. The rearrangement joins TRBV4-1 to TRBJ2-5; D perhaps matches TRBD2 (5 bases). The V and J ends lost 2 bases and 9 bases respectively, with 25 bases between them. CDR3 length: 17 amino acids. The germline CDR1 and CDR2 sequences are MGHRA and YSYEKL.

The chain couples TRBV7-8 to TRBJ1-1; D unclear. Germline V gene data show CDR1 as SGHVS and CDR2 as FQNEAQ. Trimming cost V 1 base and J 0 bases, with 9 bases left between them. CDR3 size: 15 residues. The CDR3 coding sequence is TGTGCCAGCAGCTTAGGGTCCAGTATGAACACTGAAGCTTTCTTT. Amino acid sequence: CASSLGSSMNTEAFF.

The sample holds one count of this clone. This sequence joins TRBV29-1 and TRBJ2-7, with 8 nucleotides matching TRBD1. The CDR3 is 15 residues long. The V segment lost 6 bases and the J segment 0 bases; nucleotides outside the gene matches: 10. Germline V CDR1 and CDR2: SQVTM, ANQGSEA. Written as DNA, the CDR3 is TGCAGCGTCGAATACCCCGGACAGGGCTCCTACGAGCAGTACTTC. It yields the protein CSVEYPGQGSYEQYF.

This clone was seen just once. The CDR3 bases are TGTGCCAGCCGAACGACTCCTATCTCCTTACCTGCGCAGTATTTT. Protein sequence: CASRTTPISLPAQYF. The rearrangement links TRBV6-1 to TRBJ2-3; no clear D gene. CDR3 length: 15 residues. Germline V lookup: CDR1 MNHNS, CDR2 SASEGT. Trimming left V 8 bases short and J 10 bases short, with 25 bases between.

J is TRBJ2-5 and V is TRBV2, with D hard to call. Germline CDR1 SNHLY, CDR2 FYNNEI. CDR3 length equals 14 residues. V was shortened by 4 bases and J by 1 base, with 10 bases between the two germline ends. CDR3 protein: CASSGREAQETQYF. The CDR3, as DNA: TGTGCCAGCAGTGGGAGAGAGGCCCAAGAGACCCAGTACTTC.

V is TRBV6-6 and J is TRBJ2-3, with D unclear. Germline V gene lookup returns CDR1 MNHNY and CDR2 SVGAGI (reference sequence). V was pared by 5 bases and J by 6 bases, with 12 bases between. This CDR3 region has 13 residues. In nucleotides, the CDR3 is TGTGCCAGCAGTCTCGGCTTGGTCGATACGCAGTATTTT. As protein: CASSLGLVDTQYF.

J is TRBJ1-4 and V is TRBV2, with D perhaps TRBD1 (6 bases). Per the germline V gene, CDR1 is SNHLY and CDR2 is FYNNEI. This CDR3 is 14 amino acids long. V was trimmed by 8 bases and J by 8 bases, leaving 18 bases between them. In DNA, the CDR3 is TGTGCCAGCCGCTTGCAGGGGCTCGGAGAAAAACTGTTTTTT. This codes for CASRLQGLGEKLFF.

The chain combines TRBV9 with TRBJ2-1, with a tentative D call TRBD1 (5 bases). CDR1 is SGDLS and CDR2 is YYNGEE in the germline V gene. The ends were cut back, 3 bases at V and 8 bases at J, with 15 bases in the middle. This CDR3 has 14 amino acids. In nucleotides, the CDR3 is TGTGCCAGCAGCGGACCGACAGTGACAGATGAGCAGTTCTTC. Protein: CASSGPTVTDEQFF.

V is TRBV4-3 and J is TRBJ1-1; D not certain. Germline V lookup: CDR1 LGHNA, CDR2 YSLEER. The CDR3 loop spans 13 amino acids. Trimming removed 1 base at V and 4 bases at J, with 7 bases between. The CDR3 is CASSQGQITEAFF. In nucleotides, the CDR3 is TGCGCCAGCAGCCAAGGTCAGATCACTGAAGCTTTCTTT.

The V and J genes are TRBV7-2 and TRBJ1-5, with a weak D call TRBD1 (6 bases). CDR3 length: 15 amino acids. Trimming shortened V by 4 bases and J by 5 bases, and 15 bases separated the two germline ends. CDR1 SGHTA and CDR2 FQGNSA come from the germline V gene. Written as DNA, the CDR3 is TGTGCCAGCAGCTATACAGGGCAGGGCTATCAGCCCCAGCATTTT. This translates into CASSYTGQGYQPQHF. Full variable domain (rest looked up from reference TRBV7-2 and TRBJ1-5): GAGVSQSPSNKVTEKGKDVELRCDPISGHTALYWYRQSLGQGLEFLIYFQGNSAPDKSGLPSDRFSAERTGGSVSTLTIQRTQQEDSAVYLCASSYTGQGYQPQHFGDGTRLSIL.

The chain links TRBV7-9 to TRBJ1-1; D may be TRBD1 (5 bases). The ends were cut back, 3 bases at V and 14 bases at J, with 10 bases in the middle. CDR1 is SEHNR, CDR2 FQNEAQ, per germline (reference sequence). There are 10 residues in the CDR3. CDR3 nucleotides: TGTGCCAGCAGCTTCCCGGACAACTTCTTT. Translation gives CASSFPDNFF. Full variable domain (remainder filled in from reference TRBV7-9 and TRBJ1-1): DTGVSQNPRHKITKRGQNVTFRCDPISEHNRLYWYRQTLGQGPEFLTYFQNEAQLEKSRLLSDRFSAERPKGSFSTLEIQRTEQGDSAMYLCASSFPDNFFGQGTRLTVV.

This clone was detected a few times. The chain joins TRBV4-1 to TRBJ1-5; 12 bases align to TRBD1. Germline CDR1 reads MGHRA; CDR2 reads YSYEKL. The CDR3 totals 20 residues. Losses at the gene ends were 3 bases for V and 2 bases for J; bases not matched to a gene: 14. CDR3 DNA sequence: TGCGCCAGCAGCCATTCACAGGGGGACAGGGGGCAAATTGGCAATCAGCCCCAGCATTTT. Its translation is CASSHSQGDRGQIGNQPQHF.

The chain has TRBV6-1 and TRBJ2-7; tentative D call: TRBD2 (6 bases). Germline V CDR1 and CDR2: MNHNS, SASEGT. V was pared by 7 bases and J by 1 base, with 11 bases between. The CDR3 totals 13 residues. The DNA of the CDR3 is TGTGCCAGCACGGGGGACCGTTCCTACGAGCAGTACTTC. This codes for CASTGDRSYEQYF.

A few counts support this clone. The chain recombines TRBV29-1 with TRBJ2-7, with D possibly being TRBD1 or TRBD2 (6 bases each). Germline V gives CDR1 SQVTM, CDR2 ANQGSEA. The CDR3 is made up of 17 amino acids. The V gene lost 3 bases and the J gene lost 3 bases, with 24 bases spanning the gap. CDR3 in amino acids: CSVEGGAQGNSFYEQYF. Here the CDR3 DNA reads TGCAGCGTTGAGGGGGGCGCACAGGGAAACTCCTTCTACGAGCAGTACTTC.

The chain couples TRBV7-9 to TRBJ1-1; D not certain. The CDR3 is 14 residues long. Germline assignment: CDR1 SEHNR and CDR2 FQNEAQ (reference sequence). Deletions cut 3 bases from V and 4 bases from J, with 12 bases between. CDR3 loop: CASSLGGRGTEAFF. The CDR3 coding sequence is TGTGCCAGCAGCTTGGGAGGCCGAGGCACTGAAGCTTTCTTT.

The V gene is TRBV27, the J gene TRBJ2-7; 8 bases map to TRBD1. From germline, CDR1 is MNHEY and CDR2 SMNVEV (reference sequence). The CDR3 runs to 15 residues. V was clipped by 5 bases and J by 3 bases; unmatched bases: 9. Here the CDR3 reads CASSPDRGSFYEQYF. The DNA for the CDR3 is TGTGCCAGCAGTCCCGACAGGGGAAGTTTCTACGAGCAGTACTTC.

The chain has TRBV10-3 and TRBJ1-1, with D unresolved. The CDR3 is 12 amino acids. The V gene lost 1 base and the J gene lost 2 bases, with 2 bases spanning the gap. CDR1 ENHRY and CDR2 SYGVKD come from the germline V gene. The CDR3 nucleotides are TGTGCCATCAGTGAGTATAACACTGAAGCTTTCTTT. Translating gives CAISEYNTEAFF.